A selection of T cell receptor beta chains follows, all from one sample in a study of spatial heterogeneity in lung cancer. TCRdb ran MiXCR on the 5' RACE reads and lists one entry per CDR3 protein. The sample yields about 120,000 distinct CDR3 sequences, more than 10% seen once. The starting material was PBMCs, obtained at follow-up. The receptors were gathered from a male donor with early-stage non-small cell lung cancer. Both conserved end residues are part of each CDR3. Each record gives: clone size, D gene, J gene, CDR3 length, V gene, CDR3 protein, CDR3 DNA. The D gene is left open where the match is weak. A row's size may be missing; if present it is once, few, many or a size class.

many NA TRBJ2-5 12 TRBV29-1 CSVRDGSGTQYF TGCAGCGTTCGTGACGGGTCGGGGACCCAGTACTTC
few TRBD2 TRBJ2-7 14 TRBV20-1 CSASRRGGVDEQYF TGCAGTGCTAGTCGGCGGGGGGGTGTCGACGAGCAGTACTTC
many TRBD1 TRBJ2-1 15 TRBV10-3 CAIRPAGTGSNEQFF TGTGCCATCAGACCGGCTGGGACAGGGAGTAATGAGCAGTTCTTC
few TRBD1 TRBJ1-2 19 TRBV19 CASSSSGTGNRKSNYGYTF TGTGCCAGTAGTAGCTCCGGGACAGGGAATCGGAAATCCAACTATGGCTACACCTTC
NA NA TRBJ1-2 13 TRBV5-1 CASTPGQDYGYTF TGCGCCAGCACACCGGGACAAGACTATGGCTACACCTTC
NA NA TRBJ1-5 16 TRBV23-1 CASSQSRRPSNQPQHF TGCGCCAGCAGTCAATCGCGGCGCCCTAGCAATCAGCCCCAGCATTTT
many TRBD1 TRBJ1-2 13 TRBV27 CASRRPGGHGYTF TGTGCCAGCAGACGACCAGGGGGGCATGGCTACACCTTC
NA TRBD1 TRBJ1-5 17 TRBV5-5 CASSPLWTGGGNQPQHF TGTGCCAGCAGCCCGCTGTGGACAGGAGGGGGCAATCAGCCCCAGCATTTT
NA TRBD1 TRBJ2-3 14 TRBV4-3 CASSPSGTGDTQYF TGCGCCAGCAGCCCTTCCGGGACAGGAGATACGCAGTATTTT
NA NA TRBJ1-1 13 TRBV6-5 CASSPNRDTEAFF TGTGCCAGCAGTCCCAATCGGGACACTGAAGCTTTCTTT
many TRBD1 TRBJ2-1 14 TRBV29-1 CSVVRDRRENEQFF TGCAGCGTTGTACGGGACAGGAGAGAGAATGAGCAGTTCTTC
NA NA TRBJ2-5 13 TRBV10-3 CAISETGLETQYF TGTGCCATCAGTGAGACAGGGTTGGAGACCCAGTACTTC
many NA TRBJ1-5 13 TRBV20-1 CSARVDTNQPQHF TGCAGTGCTAGAGTTGACACCAATCAGCCCCAGCATTTT
few NA TRBJ2-7 15 TRBV28 CASRLGSGIHYEQYF TGTGCCAGCAGGCTTGGGTCAGGGATCCACTACGAGCAGTACTTC
NA TRBD2 TRBJ2-3 15 TRBV5-1 CASSYLAGSPDTQYF TGCGCCAGCAGCTACTTAGCGGGAAGTCCGGATACGCAGTATTTT
many NA TRBJ1-3 13 TRBV25-1 CASMLGAGNTIYF TGTGCCAGCATGTTGGGAGCTGGAAACACCATATATTTT
few TRBD2 TRBJ2-1 16 TRBV4-2 CASSRLASGDYNEQFF TGTGCCAGCAGCCGATTAGCTAGCGGGGATTACAATGAGCAGTTCTTC
few TRBD1 TRBJ1-2 11 TRBV29-1 CSVRGTANPQF TGCAGCGTTCGCGGGACAGCCAACCCTCAATTC
few NA TRBJ1-2 13 TRBV20-1 CSARTGVRHGYTF TGCAGTGCCCGGACGGGGGTTCGGCATGGCTACACCTTC
NA NA TRBJ2-1 14 TRBV3-1 CASSQDLPYNEQFF TGTGCCAGCAGCCAAGATCTTCCGTACAATGAGCAGTTCTTC
many TRBD1 TRBJ1-2 15 TRBV5-1 CASSFEGAANYGYTF TGCGCCAGCAGCTTCGAGGGGGCGGCTAACTATGGCTACACCTTC
NA NA TRBJ1-5 15 TRBV4-1 CASSPGANGNQPQHF TGCGCCAGCAGCCCAGGGGCGAATGGCAATCAGCCCCAGCATTTT
few NA TRBJ1-6 16 TRBV10-3 CAISETEEAYNSPLHF TGTGCCATCAGTGAAACGGAAGAGGCCTATAATTCACCCCTCCACTTT
many NA TRBJ2-5 11 TRBV18 CASSPQETQYF TGTGCCAGCTCACCACAAGAGACCCAGTACTTC
many NA TRBJ2-1 16 TRBV4-2 CASSQVFVTGGDEQFF TGTGCCAGCAGCCAAGTTTTTGTGACAGGAGGTGATGAGCAGTTCTTC
many NA TRBJ1-6 14 TRBV5-6 CASSFRAVNSPLHF TGTGCCAGCAGCTTCCGGGCCGTTAATTCACCCCTCCACTTT
many NA TRBJ1-3 14 TRBV7-2 CASSFPGAGNTIYF TGTGCCAGCAGCTTTCCAGGGGCTGGAAACACCATATATTTT
NA NA TRBJ2-3 17 TRBV4-2 CASSQEGGGPSTDTQYF TGTGCCAGCAGCCAAGAAGGTGGCGGGCCTAGCACAGATACGCAGTATTTT
NA TRBD1 TRBJ1-5 15 TRBV10-3 CAIRGDRESNQPQHF TGTGCCATCAGGGGGGACAGGGAAAGCAATCAGCCCCAGCATTTT
many NA TRBJ1-1 14 TRBV29-1 CSASIGGASTEAFF TGCAGCGCTAGTATCGGGGGGGCTTCGACTGAAGCTTTCTTT
few TRBD1 TRBJ2-7 15 TRBV4-1 CASSPRTGAGFEQYF TGCGCCAGCAGCCCCCGGACAGGGGCGGGATTCGAGCAGTACTTC
few TRBD2 TRBJ2-3 19 TRBV7-9 CASSHDRGLAGASRDTQYF TGTGCCAGCAGCCACGACAGGGGACTAGCGGGGGCTTCACGAGATACGCAGTATTTT
many TRBD2 TRBJ2-1 15 TRBV6-5 CASRSGTSRYNEQFF TGTGCCAGCAGGTCCGGGACTAGCAGGTACAATGAGCAGTTCTTC
many NA TRBJ2-1 13 TRBV7-8 CASSLGTWNEQFF TGTGCCAGCAGCTTAGGGACCTGGAATGAGCAGTTCTTC
many NA TRBJ1-6 12 TRBV5-1 CASSSGGSPLHF TGCGCCAGCAGCTCGGGCGGATCACCCCTCCACTTT
NA NA TRBJ2-7 18 TRBV7-2 CASSPRGGGAQGPYEQYF TGTGCCAGCAGCCCGCGTGGGGGGGGCGCACAAGGCCCCTACGAGCAGTACTTC
NA TRBD1 TRBJ2-7 13 TRBV6-5 CASRRGQGYEQYF TGTGCCAGCAGACGGGGACAGGGCTACGAGCAGTACTTC
few NA TRBJ1-4 18 TRBV28 CASSLERATGTTNEKLFF TGTGCCAGCAGTTTAGAACGCGCTACGGGGACAACTAATGAAAAACTGTTTTTT
NA TRBD1 TRBJ1-1 17 TRBV27 CASSSPRQGTRIAEAFF TGTGCCAGCAGTTCCCCCCGACAGGGGACAAGGATAGCTGAAGCTTTCTTT
NA TRBD2 TRBJ2-3 17 TRBV7-2 CASSLPQGLAGPDTQYF TGTGCCAGCAGCCTCCCCCAGGGACTAGCGGGGCCAGATACGCAGTATTTT
few TRBD1 TRBJ1-2 16 TRBV5-1 CASLFRPGQTSSGYTF TGCGCCAGCTTGTTTAGACCGGGACAGACCAGTAGCGGCTACACCTTC
many NA TRBJ2-1 16 TRBV4-2 CASSQGTGGTYNEQFF TGTGCCAGCAGCCAAGGCACGGGCGGGACCTACAATGAGCAGTTCTTC
NA NA TRBJ2-3 15 TRBV9 CASSVGPGSTDTQYF TGTGCCAGCAGCGTAGGGCCGGGGAGCACAGATACGCAGTATTTT
NA NA TRBJ1-6 15 TRBV6-6 CASNPGPAGGSPLHF TGTGCCAGCAACCCGGGCCCCGCAGGAGGTTCACCCCTCCACTTT
once NA TRBJ1-6 17 TRBV19 CASSIGVRRISDSPLHF TGTGCCAGTAGTATAGGCGTCAGGCGAATCTCGGATTCACCCCTCCACTTT
many NA TRBJ2-5 12 TRBV20-1 CSARVLAETQYF TGCAGTGCTAGAGTCTTGGCGGAGACCCAGTACTTC
few NA TRBJ1-4 14 TRBV7-9 CASSSSVANEKLFF TGTGCCAGCAGCTCTAGCGTCGCCAATGAAAAACTGTTTTTT
NA NA TRBJ1-2 16 TRBV7-9 CASSTSGSTPLYGYTF NA
NA NA TRBJ1-2 14 TRBV6-5 CASRGTDGYYGYTF TGTGCCAGCAGGGGCACAGATGGGTACTATGGCTACACCTTC
NA TRBD2 TRBJ2-7 14 TRBV20-1 CSAREAGGAYEQYF TGCAGTGCTAGAGAGGCGGGGGGGGCCTACGAGCAGTACTTC
few TRBD2 TRBJ2-1 12 TRBV20-1 CSASPTGGEQFF TGCAGTGCTAGTCCTACGGGGGGTGAGCAGTTCTTC
NA TRBD2 TRBJ2-5 13 TRBV27 CASRLAGQETQYF TGTGCCAGTAGACTAGCGGGGCAGGAGACCCAGTACTTC
NA TRBD2 TRBJ2-2 17 TRBV14 CASSPLLAGPYTGELFF TGTGCCAGCAGCCCCCTTCTAGCGGGTCCCTACACCGGGGAGCTGTTTTTT
once NA TRBJ2-2 14 TRBV20-1 CSARRPGPTGELFF TGCAGTGCTAGAAGACCGGGTCCTACCGGGGAGCTGTTTTTT
NA NA TRBJ2-2 15 TRBV2 CASSPQVTNTGELFF TGTGCCAGCAGTCCACAGGTGACGAACACCGGGGAGCTGTTTTTT